Each of the 25 T cell receptor beta chains below was sequenced from the same sample in a study of molecular identifiers for immune sequencing clone quantification. TCRdb recomputed calls from the PCR reads with MiXCR, one row per CDR3 protein. The sample contains about half a million distinct CDR3 sequences, 20% to 25% of which appear only once. Specimen: naive CD8+ T cells from blood, with Jurkat cell RNA spiked in. Subset given: FACS-sorted CD8+CD4-CCR7+CD45RA+ naive T cells. Every receptor here comes from a human donor in good health. Some libraries in this study had Jurkat cell RNA spiked in.

Details on this clonotype: A much larger clone lies a single base off, so this may be a read error. This chain joins TRBV29-1 and TRBJ1-1; weak D call: TRBD1 (6 bases). There are 15 residues in the CDR3. In germline, CDR1 is SQVTM, CDR2 ANQGSEA. The CDR3 sequence: CSVVGGAPIDTEALF. The CDR3 coding sequence is TGCAGCGTTGTTGGGGGGGCCCCGATAGACACTGAAGCTCTCTTT.

This clonotype was detected only a few times. This sequence joins TRBV27 and TRBJ2-7; no reliable D call. V lost 2 bases, J lost 6 bases, and 14 bases lay in between. Germline V CDR1 and CDR2: MNHEY, SMNVEV (reference sequence). The CDR3 spans 14 residues. The CDR3 DNA is TGTGCCAGCAGTTTAATCCACGGAGTTTCCGAGCAGTACTTC. Translating it yields CASSLIHGVSEQYF.

This clonotype was observed a handful of times. The chain links TRBV4-3 to TRBJ2-1; D ambiguous. V was pared by 0 bases and J by 12 bases, with 18 bases between. The CDR3 sequence is 15 residues long. CDR1 and CDR2 from the germline V gene are LGHNA and YSLEER. Here the CDR3 DNA reads TGCGCCAGCAGCCAAGATCGGTACAGCCTGCTCGGGCAGTTCTTC. Its translation: CASSQDRYSLLGQFF.

This clonotype has a count of ten or more. This chain's CDR3 is CASSLVRSDPNYGYTF. The CDR3 coding sequence is TGTGCCAGCAGCTTGGTAAGGTCCGACCCTAACTATGGCTACACCTTC. V gene TRBV5-6 combines with J gene TRBJ1-2, with D uncertain. From germline, CDR1 is SGHDT and CDR2 YYEEEE. This CDR3 contains 16 residues. V dropped 0 bases and J dropped 0 bases, with 12 bases sitting between them.

A remark on this clonotype: A much larger clone lies one base from this, so it may be a read error. The genes are TRBV6-6 and TRBJ1-5, with TRBD1 as a possible D gene (6 bases). The CDR3 runs to 15 residues. Deletions cut 2 bases from V and 7 bases from J, with 15 bases between. Germline loops: CDR1 MNHNY, CDR2 SVGAGI (reference sequence). The CDR3 here is CASSYGGSSEQPQHF. CDR3 nucleotide sequence: TGTGCCAGCAGTTACGGGGGCAGTTCGGAGCAGCCCCAGCATTTT.

This clonotype was seen at least ten times. The J gene is TRBJ2-2, the V gene TRBV5-1; possibly TRBD2 for D (6 bases). V dropped 2 bases and J dropped 6 bases, with 8 bases sitting between them. The germline gives CDR1 SGHRS, CDR2 YFSETQ. CDR3 length: 13 amino acids. The CDR3, as DNA: TGCGCCAGCAGCTTCGGAGGGGCCGGGGAGCTGTTTTTT. Its protein product is CASSFGGAGELFF.

This clonotype was counted ten times or more. This sequence joins TRBV19 and TRBJ1-4, with D hard to call. Germline-derived CDR1 and CDR2 are LNHDA and SQIVND (reference sequence). Trimming pared 10 bases from V and 6 bases from J, leaving 12 bases between. The CDR3 is 12 residues long. CDR3 protein: CATRDGYEKLFF. The CDR3 coding sequence is TGTGCCACCCGTGATGGATATGAAAAACTGTTTTTT.

This clonotype was counted ten times or more. This chain uses TRBV2 with TRBJ1-5; TRBD1 might be the D (5 bases). Trimming took off 1 base at V and 3 bases at J, with 10 bases between the two ends. The germline gives CDR1 SNHLY, CDR2 FYNNEI. This CDR3 contains 15 residues. This CDR3 is CASSEEDSLNQPQHF. The CDR3 nucleotides are TGTGCCAGCAGTGAAGAAGACAGTCTCAATCAGCCCCAGCATTTT.

At least ten counts were recorded for this clonotype. CDR3 loop: CASAPGDAYEQYF. CDR3 nucleotides: TGTGCCAGTGCCCCGGGGGATGCCTACGAGCAGTACTTC. The chain employs TRBV19 and TRBJ2-7, with D perhaps matching TRBD2 (6 bases). V shed 8 bases and J shed 2 bases, with 13 bases lying between them. CDR1 LNHDA and CDR2 SQIVND come from the germline V gene (reference sequence). The CDR3 sequence is 13 residues long.

This clonotype showed up many times. CDR3 loop: CASTLGGRDTEAFF. The CDR3 nucleotides read TGTGCCAGCACCCTGGGGGGCCGGGACACTGAAGCTTTCTTT. V and J are TRBV12-3 or TRBV12-4 and TRBJ1-1; a possible D gene is TRBD1 (6 bases). V was pared by 7 bases and J by 3 bases, with 15 bases between. This CDR3 is 14 amino acids long.

This clonotype was seen at least ten times. The chain is built from TRBV28 and TRBJ2-3; 7 bases match TRBD2. CDR3 length: 15 residues. Germline assignment: CDR1 MDHEN and CDR2 SYDVKM. The V segment lost 7 bases and the J segment 1 base; nucleotides outside the gene matches: 8. The CDR3: CASTGRAGGTDTQYF. CDR3 sequence (DNA): TGTGCCAGCACCGGACGGGCGGGAGGCACAGATACGCAGTATTTT.

This clonotype was observed a handful of times. The V call is TRBV4-3, the J call TRBJ2-1; 8 bases fit TRBD1. CDR1 and CDR2 from the germline V gene are LGHNA and YSLEER. There are 15 residues in the CDR3. Trimming removed 1 base from V and 9 bases from J; junction bases left unmatched: 8. The CDR3 spells CASSQGTGWNSEQFF. The CDR3 bases are TGCGCCAGCAGCCAAGGGACAGGGTGGAATTCTGAGCAGTTCTTC.

This clonotype was seen just once. A read error is possible here, since a much larger clone lies one base away. This sequence joins TRBV7-9 and TRBJ1-1; possibly TRBD1 for D (6 bases). Germline lookup yields CDR1 SEHNR and CDR2 FQNEAQ (reference sequence). CDR3 length equals 17 residues. CDR3 amino acids: CAGSPPVFRGAGTEAFF. The CDR3 DNA reads TGTGCCGGCAGCCCTCCAGTGTTCCGGGGGGCAGGGACTGAAGCTTTCTTT.

The rearrangement uses TRBV9 and TRBJ2-7; no definite D call. Germline loops: CDR1 SGDLS, CDR2 YYNGEE. V was pared by 0 bases and J by 5 bases, with 15 bases between. This CDR3 is 15 amino acids long. CDR3 nucleotide sequence: TGTGCCAGCAGCGTAGAAGGCCAGGTAGTCGACGAGCAGTACTTC. Its translation: CASSVEGQVVDEQYF. Looking up the rest from reference TRBV9 and TRBJ2-7 gives the full variable domain: DSGVTQTPKHLITATGQRVTLRCSPRSGDLSVYWYQQSLDQGLQFLIQYYNGEERAKGNILERFSAQQFPDLHSELNLSSLELGDSALYFCASSVEGQVVDEQYFGPGTRLTVT.

This clonotype came up a few times. The chain uses TRBV19 and TRBJ2-1; 14 nucleotides align to TRBD2. Germline V gene sequence: CDR1 LNHDA, CDR2 SQIVND (reference sequence). V lost 10 bases, J lost 3 bases, and 8 bases stayed unmatched. The CDR3 spans 16 residues. CDR3: CATSGLAGGLYNEQFF. As DNA, the CDR3 is TGTGCCACCAGCGGACTAGCGGGGGGCCTCTACAATGAGCAGTTCTTC.

With respect to this clonotype: One end of the junction fails to match germline, which may point to a read error. V is TRBV7-8 and J is TRBJ2-3, with D perhaps TRBD2 (6 bases). Germline lookup yields CDR1 SGHVS and CDR2 FQNEAQ. The CDR3 has 14 residues. The CDR3 sequence: CASSPMTSSDTRYF. For the CDR3, the DNA is TGTGCCAGCAGTCCCATGACTAGTTCAGATACGCGGTATTTT.

This clonotype was observed many times. The rearrangement uses TRBV2 and TRBJ1-5, with TRBD1 as a possible D gene (5 bases). There are 15 residues in the CDR3. Germline CDR1 is SNHLY and CDR2 is FYNNEI. The germline V and J ends were trimmed by 1 base and 4 bases, with 11 bases remaining between them. The CDR3 spells CASSEGAGINQPQHF. The CDR3 nucleotides are TGTGCCAGCAGTGAAGGTGCAGGGATTAATCAGCCCCAGCATTTT.

This clonotype was detected ten times or more. V gene TRBV4-3 combines with J gene TRBJ2-5, with 7 bases aligning to TRBD1. The CDR3 spans 14 residues. V was clipped by 3 bases and J by 5 bases; unmatched bases: 6. The germline gives CDR1 LGHNA, CDR2 YSLEER. The CDR3 spells CASSQMTGPETQYF. CDR3 coding DNA: TGCGCCAGCAGCCAGATGACAGGGCCTGAGACCCAGTACTTC.

This clonotype was picked up many times. The rearrangement uses TRBV5-1 and TRBJ1-1; tentatively, D is TRBD1 (5 bases). Per germline, CDR1 SGHRS and CDR2 YFSETQ. Trimming took off 1 base at V and 1 base at J, with 11 bases between the two ends. The CDR3 spans 15 residues. The CDR3 region is CASSLFGGSNTEAFF. The CDR3 DNA reads as TGCGCCAGCAGCTTGTTTGGGGGGTCGAACACTGAAGCTTTCTTT.

As regards this clonotype: Just one base apart from a much larger clone, this may be a read error. This rearrangement joins TRBV2 to TRBJ1-4; D not resolved. The CDR3 has 12 residues. The germline V gene encodes CDR1 SNHLY and CDR2 FYNNEI. V was clipped by 6 bases and J by 4 bases, with 6 bases between them. As DNA, the CDR3 is TGTGCCAGCAGAGGCTATAATGAAAAACTGTTTTTT. It encodes CASRGYNEKLFF.

This sequence joins TRBV5-1 and TRBJ2-1, with D possibly matching TRBD2 (6 bases). Germline values: CDR1 SGHRS, CDR2 YFSETQ. The ends were cut back, 4 bases at V and 0 bases at J, with 11 bases in the middle. The CDR3 has 15 amino acids. The CDR3 loop is CASSGGTVSYNEQFF. CDR3 nucleotides: TGCGCCAGCAGCGGAGGGACTGTCTCCTACAATGAGCAGTTCTTC.

As for this clonotype: Given a much more abundant clone one base away, this may be a read error. V usage is TRBV7-9 and J usage is TRBJ1-1; maybe TRBD1 (6 bases). The CDR3 totals 15 residues. In germline, CDR1 is SEHNR, CDR2 FQNEAQ (reference sequence). The CDR3 bases are TGTGCCTGCAGCCTAGGTAGTGGGGGGCTGGCTGAAGCTTTCTTT. The encoded protein is CACSLGSGGLAEAFF.

This clonotype was detected a few times. DNA of the CDR3: TGTGCCAGTACCGACGGACTGAACTACGAGCAGTACTTC. Protein product: CASTDGLNYEQYF. V is TRBV19 and J is TRBJ2-7; D is perhaps TRBD2 (5 bases). The germline V gene has CDR1 LNHDA and CDR2 SQIVND (reference sequence). The CDR3 sequence is 13 residues long. V lost 7 bases, J lost 3 bases, and 13 bases lay in between. The whole variable domain, remainder taken from reference TRBV19 and TRBJ2-7, is DGGITQSPKYLFRKEGQNVTLSCEQNLNHDAMYWYRQDPGQGLRLIYYSQIVNDFQKGDIAEGYSVSREKKESFPLTVTSAQKNPTAFYLCASTDGLNYEQYFGPGTRLTVT.

This clonotype was counted at least ten times. The J gene is TRBJ1-3, the V gene TRBV4-3, with D hard to call. CDR1 and CDR2 from the germline V gene are LGHNA and YSLEER. V lost 3 bases and J 0 bases, leaving 12 bases between the germline ends. This CDR3 comprises 16 residues. CDR3 in amino acids: CASSQDRASSGNTIYF. The CDR3 region has the DNA TGCGCCAGCAGCCAGGACCGAGCAAGCTCTGGAAACACCATATATTTT.

This sequence joins TRBV7-2 and TRBJ1-5, with 8 positions matching TRBD1. The germline CDR1 and CDR2 sequences are SGHTA and FQGNSA. Trimming at V came to 2 bases and at J to 7 bases, leaving 10 bases not matched to a gene. This CDR3 contains 16 residues. The CDR3 protein is CASSLWAGGQGQPQHF. The CDR3 DNA reads as TGTGCCAGCAGCTTATGGGCAGGGGGCCAGGGGCAGCCCCAGCATTTT.